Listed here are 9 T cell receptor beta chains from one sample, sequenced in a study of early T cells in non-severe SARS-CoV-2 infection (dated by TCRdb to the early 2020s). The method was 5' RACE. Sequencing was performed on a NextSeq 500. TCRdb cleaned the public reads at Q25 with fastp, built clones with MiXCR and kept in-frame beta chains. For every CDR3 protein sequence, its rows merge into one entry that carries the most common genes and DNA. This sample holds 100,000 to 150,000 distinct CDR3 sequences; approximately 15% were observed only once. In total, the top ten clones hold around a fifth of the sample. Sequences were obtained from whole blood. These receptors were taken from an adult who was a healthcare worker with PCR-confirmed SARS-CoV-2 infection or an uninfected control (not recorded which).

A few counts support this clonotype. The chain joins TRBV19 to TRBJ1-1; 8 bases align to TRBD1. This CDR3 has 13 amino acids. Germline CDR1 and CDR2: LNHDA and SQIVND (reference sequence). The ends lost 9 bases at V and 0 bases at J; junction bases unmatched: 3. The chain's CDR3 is CASKTGVNTEAFF. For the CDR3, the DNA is TGTGCCAGCAAGACAGGGGTGAACACTGAAGCTTTCTTT.

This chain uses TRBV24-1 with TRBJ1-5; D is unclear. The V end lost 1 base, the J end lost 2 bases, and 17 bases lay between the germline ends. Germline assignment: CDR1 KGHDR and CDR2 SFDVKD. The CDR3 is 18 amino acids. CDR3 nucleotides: TGTGCCACCAGTGATTTTGGTAGGATTGATACAGGCAATCAGCCCCAGCATTTT. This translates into CATSDFGRIDTGNQPQHF.

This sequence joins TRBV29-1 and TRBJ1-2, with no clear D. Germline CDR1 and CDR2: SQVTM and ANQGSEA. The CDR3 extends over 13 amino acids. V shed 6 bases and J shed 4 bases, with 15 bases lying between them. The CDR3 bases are TGCAGCGTACGCATCGGGGTCTTCTATGGCTACACCTTC. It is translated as CSVRIGVFYGYTF.

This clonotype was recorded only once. This chain's CDR3 is CSVRVRGTDTQYF. CDR3 sequence (DNA): TGCAGTGTAAGGGTCCGGGGCACAGATACGCAGTATTTT. This chain connects TRBV20-1 to TRBJ2-3; D is unclear. The germline CDR1 and CDR2 sequences are DFQATT and SNEGSKA (reference sequence). This CDR3 has 13 amino acids. The germline V and J ends were trimmed by 7 bases and 1 base, with 12 bases remaining between them.

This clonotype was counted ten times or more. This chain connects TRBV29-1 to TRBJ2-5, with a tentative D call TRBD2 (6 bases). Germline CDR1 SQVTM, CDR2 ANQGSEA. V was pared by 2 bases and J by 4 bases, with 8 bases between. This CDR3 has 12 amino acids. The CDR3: CSVERGTETQYF. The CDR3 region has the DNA TGCAGCGTTGAACGGGGGACAGAGACCCAGTACTTC.

The CDR3 region is CASSPGLLEKLFF. The CDR3, as DNA: TGTGCCAGCAGCCCCGGACTACTTGAAAAACTGTTTTTT. The rearrangement uses TRBV7-2 and TRBJ1-4, with unresolved D. The CDR3 sequence is 13 residues long. CDR1 and CDR2 (germline): SGHTA, FQGNSA. V gave up 5 bases and J gave up 7 bases, with 11 bases separating them.

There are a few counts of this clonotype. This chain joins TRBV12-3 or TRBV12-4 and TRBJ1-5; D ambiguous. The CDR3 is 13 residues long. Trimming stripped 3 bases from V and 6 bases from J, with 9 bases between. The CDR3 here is CASSFSGPQPQHF. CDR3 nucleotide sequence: TGTGCCAGCAGTTTTTCCGGCCCTCAGCCCCAGCATTTT.

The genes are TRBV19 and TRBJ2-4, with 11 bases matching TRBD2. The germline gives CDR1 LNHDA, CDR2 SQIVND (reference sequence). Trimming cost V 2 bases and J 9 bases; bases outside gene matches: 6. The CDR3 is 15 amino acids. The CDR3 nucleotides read TGTGCCAGTAGTATAAGTGCTAGCGGGGGGAGCATTCAGTACTTC. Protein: CASSISASGGSIQYF.

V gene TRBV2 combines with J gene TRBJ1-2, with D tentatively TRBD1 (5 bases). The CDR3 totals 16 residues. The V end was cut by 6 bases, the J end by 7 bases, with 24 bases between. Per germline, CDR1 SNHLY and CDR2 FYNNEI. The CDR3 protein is CASSQPFPVREGGYTF. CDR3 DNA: TGTGCCAGCAGCCAACCATTTCCGGTCAGGGAAGGTGGCTACACCTTC. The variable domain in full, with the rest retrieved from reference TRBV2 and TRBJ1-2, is EPEVTQTPSHQVTQMGQEVILRCVPISNHLYFYWYRQILGQKVEFLVSFYNNEISEKSEIFDDQFSVERPDGSNFTLKIRSTKLEDSAMYFCASSQPFPVREGGYTFGSGTRLTVV.